Sequencing of this T cell receptor beta chain was carried out in a study of identical twins. Study results and caveats: Twin-shared out-of-frame alpha sequences were enriched for low generation probability. Fewer insertions marked abundant cord blood beta clonotypes; young adult naive trended weakly, memory not at all.

Germline V gene lookup returns CDR1 SGHTA and CDR2 FQGNSA. The CDR3 has 17 residues. The V gene end was trimmed by 5 bases and the J gene end by 1 base; junction bases not matched to a gene: 11. Using its own MiXCR run on the 5' RACE reads, TCRdb lists one record per CDR3 protein. The profile shows hundreds of thousands of distinct CDR3 sequences, just over 7% of them singletons. With regard to this clonotype: Its specificity is not known.

These same records also appear under a second study, on yellow fever vaccine responses in identical twins.

Sequencing was performed on PBMCs. The chain combines TRBV7-2 with TRBJ2-3, with TRBD1 matching 8 bases. This receptor was identified in a woman under 30 in good health. In DNA, the CDR3 is TGTGCCAGCAGCCCACCGACAGGGGATGACCGCACAGATACGCAGTATTTT. Its translation is CASSPPTGDDRTDTQYF.